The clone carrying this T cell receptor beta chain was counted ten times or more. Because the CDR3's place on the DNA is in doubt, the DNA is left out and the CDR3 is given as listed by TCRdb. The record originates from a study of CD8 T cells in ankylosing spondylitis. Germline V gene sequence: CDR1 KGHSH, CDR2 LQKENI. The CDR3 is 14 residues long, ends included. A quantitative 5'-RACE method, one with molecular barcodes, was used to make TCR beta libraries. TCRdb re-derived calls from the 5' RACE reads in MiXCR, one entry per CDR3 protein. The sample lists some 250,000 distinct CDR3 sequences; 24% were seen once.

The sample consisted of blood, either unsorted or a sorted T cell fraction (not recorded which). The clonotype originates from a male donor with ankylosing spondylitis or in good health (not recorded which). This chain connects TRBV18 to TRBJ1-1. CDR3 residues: CASSLSGPNTEAFF.